A single sample gave rise to the 22 T cell receptor beta chains below, sequenced in a study of blood T cell repertoires in COVID-19. Method: immunoSEQ multiplex PCR; TCRdb's copy keeps in-frame clones and lacks some. Of under 300,000 clones listed, 75% to 90% are singletons. Sequenced sample: peripheral blood. Receptor source: a man between 50 and 59 years old with acute or convalescent COVID-19.

This clone has only one observation. J is TRBJ1-1 and V is TRBV29-1, with 9 bases lining up with TRBD1. The length of the CDR3 is 16 residues. Trimming took 0 bases from V and 1 from J; bases not matched to a gene: 6. Germline V gene data show CDR1 as SQVTM and CDR2 as ANQGSEA. The CDR3 DNA reads as TGCAGCGTTGAAGATCCCGGGACAGGGCCGAACACTGAAGCTTTCTTT. It translates to CSVEDPGTGPNTEAFF. Drawing the rest from reference TRBV29-1 and TRBJ1-1, the complete variable domain is SAVISQKPSRDICQRGTSLTIQCQVDSQVTMMFWYRQQPGQSLTLIATANQGSEATYESGFVIDKFPISRPNLTFSTLTVSNMSPEDSSIYLCSVEDPGTGPNTEAFFGQGTRLTVV.

This clone was seen a single time. The chain recombines TRBV5-5 with TRBJ1-1; a possible D gene is TRBD1 (5 bases). The CDR3 sequence is 15 residues long. Germline V CDR1 and CDR2: SGHKS, YYEKEE (reference sequence). The germline V and J ends were trimmed by 4 bases and 4 bases, with 17 bases remaining between them. The DNA for the CDR3 is TGTGCCAGCAGCCTTCCCTTAGGCAGGGCCACTGAAGCTTTCTTT. It translates to CASSLPLGRATEAFF.

CDR3 in amino acids: CASSDGTGMPEAFF. DNA for the CDR3: TGCGCCAGCAGCGACGGGACAGGGATGCCTGAAGCTTTCTTT. V usage is TRBV5-1 and J usage is TRBJ1-1; 9 nucleotides line up with TRBD1. Germline CDR1 reads SGHRS; CDR2 reads YFSETQ. The CDR3 covers 14 residues. J was trimmed by 6 bases and V by 4 bases; bases with no gene match: 7.

V usage is TRBV4-1 and J usage is TRBJ1-1, with TRBD1 identical over 8 bases. CDR3 length: 15 residues. Germline CDR1 is MGHRA and CDR2 is YSYEKL. V gave up 2 bases and J gave up 0 bases; unmatched junction bases: 2. CDR3 protein: CASSQQGAMNTEAFF. CDR3 in DNA: TGCGCCAGCAGCCAACAGGGGGCTATGAACACTGAAGCTTTCTTT.

This clone has just one count. The chain joins TRBV7-2 to TRBJ2-7; tentative D call: TRBD2 (5 bases). V dropped 0 bases and J dropped 0 bases, with 6 bases sitting between them. CDR1 SGHTA and CDR2 FQGNSA come from the germline V gene. The CDR3 extends over 14 amino acids. The CDR3 region is CASSLAGSSYEQYF. CDR3 sequence (DNA): TGTGCCAGCAGCTTAGCGGGGAGCTCCTACGAGCAGTACTTC.

The genes are TRBV5-1 and TRBJ2-1; D possibly corresponds to TRBD2 (5 bases). Looked up from germline, CDR1 is SGHRS and CDR2 is YFSETQ. The CDR3 contains 16 residues. The V end lost 4 bases, the J end lost 0 bases, and 14 bases lay between the germline ends. CDR3 in amino acids: CASSPSGMSSYNEQFF. The DNA of the CDR3 is TGCGCCAGCAGCCCGAGCGGAATGAGCTCCTACAATGAGCAGTTCTTC.

The V call is TRBV2, the J call TRBJ2-5; 7 nucleotides match TRBD2. The CDR3 runs to 13 residues. The trim removed 6 bases at V and 2 bases at J, leaving 3 bases unmatched. Germline V gene lookup returns CDR1 SNHLY and CDR2 FYNNEI. CDR3 DNA sequence: TGTGCCAGCAGCATGGGACTACAAGAGACCCAGTACTTC. Translated: CASSMGLQETQYF. Looking up the rest from reference TRBV2 and TRBJ2-5 gives the full variable domain: EPEVTQTPSHQVTQMGQEVILRCVPISNHLYFYWYRQILGQKVEFLVSFYNNEISEKSEIFDDQFSVERPDGSNFTLKIRSTKLEDSAMYFCASSMGLQETQYFGPGTRLLVL.

By proportion, this clone is medium-sized. The J gene is TRBJ1-5, the V gene TRBV19, with D unresolved. This CDR3 spans 14 amino acids. The V end lost 3 bases, the J end lost 8 bases, and 14 bases lay between the germline ends. CDR1 and CDR2 from the germline V gene are LNHDA and SQIVND (reference sequence). CDR3: CASSIRSPLEPQHF. In nucleotides, the CDR3 is TGTGCCAGTAGTATCCGGTCTCCCCTGGAGCCCCAGCATTTT.

The J gene is TRBJ1-5, the V gene TRBV10-2, with D hard to call. This CDR3 region has 13 residues. Germline V gives CDR1 WSHSY, CDR2 SAAADI. Trimming left V 3 bases short and J 9 bases short, with 12 bases between. The DNA of the CDR3 is TGCGCCAGCAGTGATGAGGGTACCAGGCCCCAGCATTTT. Translating gives CASSDEGTRPQHF.

The gene calls are TRBV6-6 and TRBJ1-2, with D uncertain. CDR3 length equals 14 residues. Germline CDR1 MNHNY, CDR2 SVGAGI (reference sequence). V lost 6 bases to trimming and J lost 2 bases, with 13 bases between them. CDR3 coding DNA: TGTGCCAGCAGCCCCCCGTCAGGAAACTATGGCTACACCTTC. Protein product: CASSPPSGNYGYTF.

This clone was observed a handful of times. CDR3 nucleotides: TGTGCCAGCAGCCCGCAGGGGGCGTCTGGAAACACCATATATTTT. As protein: CASSPQGASGNTIYF. V is TRBV7-9 and J is TRBJ1-3; 8 positions match TRBD1. Losses at the gene ends were 5 bases for V and 1 base for J; bases not matched to a gene: 4. The CDR3 contains 15 residues. Germline loops: CDR1 SEHNR, CDR2 FQNEAQ (reference sequence).

V usage is TRBV5-4 and J usage is TRBJ2-5; 10 bases agree with TRBD1. V lost 4 bases and J lost 5; bases outside the gene matches: 14. This CDR3 contains 17 residues. Germline CDR1 reads SGHNT; CDR2 reads YYREEE (reference sequence). The CDR3 nucleotides are TGTGCCAGCAGCATTGGGACAGGGGTCTCCCGCGGGGAGACCCAGTACTTC. It specifies CASSIGTGVSRGETQYF.

The J gene is TRBJ2-2, the V gene TRBV11-3; the D gene is possibly TRBD2 (5 bases). Germline values: CDR1 SGHNT, CDR2 YENEEA. There are 14 residues in the CDR3. Trimming stripped 5 bases from V and 4 bases from J, with 11 bases between. CDR3 sequence: CASSQVGSTGELFF. CDR3 nucleotide sequence: TGTGCCAGCAGCCAAGTAGGGAGCACCGGGGAGCTGTTTTTT.

This chain uses TRBV29-1 with TRBJ2-5; TRBD1 matches at 8 bases. The germline V gene encodes CDR1 SQVTM and CDR2 ANQGSEA. CDR3 length equals 12 residues. The J segment lost 5 bases and the V segment lost 6 bases, leaving 5 bases of the junction unmatched. DNA of the CDR3: TGCAGCGTGGCTACAGGGGGGGAGACCCAGTACTTC. Its protein is CSVATGGETQYF.

Points on this clone: Other DNA sequences of this sample code for an identical CDR3. The gene calls are TRBV18 and TRBJ2-7; maybe TRBD2 (5 bases). CDR3 length: 12 amino acids. Germline assignment: CDR1 KGHSH and CDR2 LQKENI. Trimming took off 5 bases at V and 2 bases at J, with 7 bases between the two ends. The CDR3 loop reads CASSSGAYEQYF. The DNA of the CDR3 is TGTGCCAGCTCATCCGGGGCCTACGAGCAGTACTTC. The full variable domain, completed using reference TRBV18 and TRBJ2-7, is NAGVMQNPRHLVRRRGQEARLRCSPMKGHSHVYWYRQLPEEGLKFMVYLQKENIIDESGMPKERFSAEFPKEGPSILRIQQVVRGDSAAYFCASSSGAYEQYFGPGTRLTVT.

The chain carries TRBV3-1 (or the pseudogene TRBV3-2) and TRBJ1-2, with D possibly matching TRBD1 (5 bases). CDR3 length: 16 residues. Germline V lookup: CDR1 LGHDT, CDR2 YNNKEL (reference sequence). The V end was cut by 4 bases, the J end by 5 bases, with 20 bases between. CDR3 in amino acids: CASSPGLHGTGYGYTF. As DNA, the CDR3 is TGTGCCAGCAGCCCGGGACTTCACGGGACGGGGTATGGCTACACCTTC.

This chain joins TRBV19 and TRBJ1-3; possible D gene TRBD1, 6 bases. CDR3 length: 16 amino acids. V lost 7 bases and J 3 bases, leaving 19 bases between the germline ends. Germline V gives CDR1 LNHDA, CDR2 SQIVND (reference sequence). CDR3 sequence reads: CASTMGQGNDGNTIYF. The CDR3 coding sequence is TGTGCCAGTACAATGGGTCAGGGGAACGATGGAAACACCATATATTTT.

The CDR3 here is CSADTGTKGGAQYF. CDR3 DNA sequence: TGCAGCGCCGACACCGGGACTAAAGGCGGGGCCCAGTACTTC. The chain employs TRBV29-1 and TRBJ2-5; 7 bases align to TRBD2. Germline V gives CDR1 SQVTM, CDR2 ANQGSEA. V trimming: 7 bases; J trimming: 9 bases; junction bases outside the gene matches: 17. The CDR3 runs to 14 residues. Full variable domain (missing parts from reference TRBV29-1 and TRBJ2-5): SAVISQKPSRDICQRGTSLTIQCQVDSQVTMMFWYRQQPGQSLTLIATANQGSEATYESGFVIDKFPISRPNLTFSTLTVSNMSPEDSSIYLCSADTGTKGGAQYFGPGTRLLVL.

V and J are TRBV7-9 and TRBJ1-2; D is unresolved. Trimming removed 4 bases at V and 2 bases at J, with 20 bases between. The CDR3 is 17 residues long. Germline V lookup: CDR1 SEHNR, CDR2 FQNEAQ (reference sequence). CDR3 sequence (DNA): TGTGCCAGCAGCTCTCAGAAGGGAGAAGGCTTCAACTATGGCTACACCTTC. This encodes CASSSQKGEGFNYGYTF.

This clone was counted once. The J gene is TRBJ2-1, the V gene TRBV7-9, with 14 bases aligning to TRBD2. This CDR3 has 18 residues. The V and J ends lost 2 bases and 7 bases, in that order; junction bases with no gene match: 10. The germline V gene has CDR1 SEHNR and CDR2 FQNEAQ (reference sequence). The CDR3 sequence is CASSLIGTSGGWLNEQFF. In nucleotides, the CDR3 is TGTGCCAGCAGCTTAATTGGGACTAGCGGGGGTTGGTTGAATGAGCAGTTCTTC.

The chain uses TRBV5-4 and TRBJ1-1; D may be TRBD1 (5 bases). The CDR3 runs to 13 residues. Germline V gene lookup returns CDR1 SGHNT and CDR2 YYREEE (reference sequence). The V end lost 2 bases, the J end lost 3 bases, and 8 bases lay between the germline ends. The CDR3 DNA sequence: TGTGCCAGCAGCTTCGAAGGGGACACTGAAGCTTTCTTT. This sequence encodes CASSFEGDTEAFF.

The chain carries TRBV5-1 and TRBJ2-7, with 8 bases that match TRBD2. Per germline, CDR1 SGHRS and CDR2 YFSETQ. The V segment lost 3 bases and the J segment 0 bases; nucleotides outside the gene matches: 5. The CDR3 runs to 15 residues. The CDR3 is CASSSGGTLSYEQYF. The CDR3 DNA reads TGCGCCAGCAGCTCGGGGGGGACACTCTCCTACGAGCAGTACTTC.